This T cell receptor (beta chain) derives from a study of T cell repertoires in cytomegalovirus infection. Study-wide background: Evidence of both CMV infection and a matching HLA type came from public TCR beta signatures. Study results and caveats: It was HLA-C-restricted CMV-specific TCR beta clonotypes that dominated the response ex vivo.

This clonotype was counted once. The antigen remains unidentified. Using its own MiXCR run on the reads, TCRdb lists one record per CDR3 protein. The repertoire holds hundreds of thousands of distinct CDR3 sequences, about a third seen once, with under 3.5% in the top ten. The CDR3 has 15 residues. Germline V gene data show CDR1 as SGHTA and CDR2 as FQGNSA. J was trimmed by 3 bases and V by 5 bases; bases with no gene match: 3. The receptor was derived from a human donor in good health (CMV status not recorded). Some clones in this sample may be carry-over from other donors' samples. V is TRBV7-2 and J is TRBJ1-5; 11 bases are shared with TRBD1. Source material: PBMCs. The CDR3 DNA sequence: TGTGCCAGCAGCCGGACAGGGGGCTTCAATCAGCCCCAGCATTTT. It encodes CASSRTGGFNQPQHF.